This T cell receptor beta chain was captured in a study of T-cell memory formation after mild COVID-19. This clonotype was seen a few times. The CDR3 extends over 16 amino acids. Germline V lookup: CDR1 SGHRS, CDR2 YFSETQ. After removal of 2 bases from V and 10 bases from J, the junction contained 8 bases not matched to a gene. TCR alpha and TCR beta cDNA libraries carrying sample barcodes and UMIs were produced by 5'RACE using constant-segment primers. In TCRdb, the 5' RACE reads were re-called with MiXCR into one record per CDR3 protein. The profile shows more than 250,000 distinct CDR3 sequences, around 17% of them singletons.

This clonotype was sampled from a man in his late teens or twenties who had mild COVID-19 (a few samples of this study predate the infection). Cell type and time point are not known. Sample: PBMCs or a T cell subset sorted from them (not recorded which). This rearrangement joins TRBV5-1 to TRBJ1-6; 11 nucleotides line up with TRBD1. CDR3: CASSLTGTGGNSPLHF. For the CDR3, the DNA is TGCGCCAGCAGCTTAACCGGGACAGGGGGGAACTCACCCCTCCACTTT.